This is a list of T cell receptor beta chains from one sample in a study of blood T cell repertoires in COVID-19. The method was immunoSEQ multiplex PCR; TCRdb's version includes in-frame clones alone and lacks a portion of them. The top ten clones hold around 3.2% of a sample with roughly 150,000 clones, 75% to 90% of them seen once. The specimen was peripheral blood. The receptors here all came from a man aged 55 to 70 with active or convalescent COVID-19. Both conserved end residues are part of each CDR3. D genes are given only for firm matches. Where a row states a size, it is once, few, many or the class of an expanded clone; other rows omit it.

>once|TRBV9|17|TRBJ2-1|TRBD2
CASSFLSGTSGSNEQFF
TGTGCCAGCAGCTTCCTCTCCGGGACTAGCGGCTCTAATGAGCAGTTCTTC
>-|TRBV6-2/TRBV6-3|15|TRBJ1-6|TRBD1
CASSRDSSYNSPLHF
TGTGCCAGCAGCCGGGACAGCTCCTATAATTCACCCCTCCACTTT
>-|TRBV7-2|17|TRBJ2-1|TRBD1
CASSLGFGTGRIREQFF
TGTGCCAGCAGCTTAGGTTTCGGGACAGGGCGTATTCGGGAGCAGTTCTTC
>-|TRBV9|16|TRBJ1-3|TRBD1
CASSVGAGGSGNTIYF
TGTGCCAGCAGCGTAGGGGCAGGGGGCTCTGGAAACACCATATATTTT
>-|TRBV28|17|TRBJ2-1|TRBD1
CASSPGQGQSSYNEQFF
TGTGCCAGCAGCCCAGGACAGGGGCAGAGCAGTTACAATGAGCAGTTCTTC
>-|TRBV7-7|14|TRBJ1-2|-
CASKGRGGSGGYTF
TGTGCCAGCAAAGGTAGGGGGGGGAGCGGTGGCTACACCTTC
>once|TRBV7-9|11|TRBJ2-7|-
CASSVNYEQYF
TGTGCCAGCAGCGTCAACTACGAGCAGTACTTC
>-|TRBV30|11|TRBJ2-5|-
CAWSLQETQYF
TGTGCCTGGAGCCTTCAAGAGACCCAGTACTTC
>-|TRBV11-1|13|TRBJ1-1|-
CASSASLVTEAFF
TGTGCCAGCAGCGCCTCACTGGTCACTGAAGCTTTCTTT
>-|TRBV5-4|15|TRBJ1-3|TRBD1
CASSFIGTGGNTIYF
TGTGCCAGCAGCTTTATTGGGACAGGTGGAAACACCATATATTTT
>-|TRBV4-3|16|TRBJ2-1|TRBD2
CASSPRLAGGYNEQFF
TGCGCCAGCAGCCCTAGACTAGCGGGAGGGTACAATGAGCAGTTCTTC
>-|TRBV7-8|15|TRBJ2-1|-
CASSRRARDGNEQFF
TGTGCCAGCAGCCGCCGTGCGAGGGATGGTAATGAGCAGTTCTTC
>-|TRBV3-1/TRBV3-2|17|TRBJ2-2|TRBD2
CASSQEGTSAITGELFF
TGTGCCAGCAGCCAAGAAGGGACTAGCGCCATCACCGGGGAGCTGTTTTTT
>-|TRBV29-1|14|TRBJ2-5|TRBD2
CSVEFGGGQETQYF
TGCAGCGTTGAGTTCGGCGGGGGGCAAGAGACCCAGTACTTC
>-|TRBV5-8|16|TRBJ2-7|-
CASTLGWDGGGYEQYF
TGTGCCAGCACCCTCGGGTGGGATGGGGGAGGCTACGAGCAGTACTTC
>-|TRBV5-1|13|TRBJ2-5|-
CASSPDSQETQYF
TGCGCCAGCAGCCCGGACAGTCAAGAGACCCAGTACTTC
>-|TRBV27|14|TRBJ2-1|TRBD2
CASSFNGRGNEQFF
TGTGCCAGCAGTTTTAACGGGAGGGGTAATGAGCAGTTCTTC
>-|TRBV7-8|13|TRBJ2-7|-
CASSLNRAGEQYF
TGTGCCAGCAGCTTAAACAGGGCAGGCGAGCAGTACTTC
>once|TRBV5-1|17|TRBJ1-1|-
CASSLGLRGLLNTEAFF
TGCGCCAGCAGCTTGGGGCTCAGGGGCCTACTGAACACTGAAGCTTTCTTT
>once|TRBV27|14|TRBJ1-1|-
CASSRSRSDTEAFF
TGTGCCAGCAGCCGGTCCAGGTCCGACACTGAAGCTTTCTTT
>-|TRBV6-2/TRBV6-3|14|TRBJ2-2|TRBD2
CASSTSGYTGELFF
TGTGCCAGCAGTACTAGCGGATACACCGGGGAGCTGTTTTTT
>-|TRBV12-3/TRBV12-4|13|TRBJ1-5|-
CASSHRENQPQHF
TGTGCCAGCAGCCACCGTGAGAATCAGCCCCAGCATTTT
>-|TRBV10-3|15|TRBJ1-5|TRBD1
CAIRGDRDPNQPQHF
TGTGCCATCAGGGGAGACAGGGACCCTAATCAGCCCCAGCATTTT
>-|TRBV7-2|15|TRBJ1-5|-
CASSLGGQPSQPQHF
TGTGCCAGCAGCTTAGGGGGGCAGCCCTCTCAGCCCCAGCATTTT
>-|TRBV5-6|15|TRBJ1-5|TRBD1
CASSRRQGGNQPQHF
TGTGCCAGCAGTCGTCGACAGGGGGGAAATCAGCCCCAGCATTTT
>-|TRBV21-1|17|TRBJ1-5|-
CASSKRLPNYSNQPQHF
TGTGCCAGCAGCAAAAGACTCCCGAATTATAGCAATCAGCCCCAGCATTTT
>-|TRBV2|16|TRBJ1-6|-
CASSEGGGAKGSPLHF
TGTGCCAGCAGTGAAGGTGGAGGCGCAAAGGGTTCACCCCTCCACTTT
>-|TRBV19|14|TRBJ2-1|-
CASSTHRVGDEQFF
TGTGCCAGTAGTACCCACAGGGTAGGAGATGAGCAGTTCTTC
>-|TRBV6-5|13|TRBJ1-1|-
CASSYSQDTEAFF
TGTGCCAGCAGTTATAGTCAGGACACTGAAGCTTTCTTT
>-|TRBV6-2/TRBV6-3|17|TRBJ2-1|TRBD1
CASSNPLTWTGGNEQFF
TGTGCCAGCAGTAACCCACTTACCTGGACAGGTGGCAATGAGCAGTTCTTC
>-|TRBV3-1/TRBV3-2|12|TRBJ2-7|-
CASSQGGGTLYF
TGTGCCAGCAGCCAAGGGGGGGGCACCCTTTACTTC
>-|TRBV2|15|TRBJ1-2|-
CASSQSRGGLFGYTF
TGTGCCAGCAGTCAATCACGCGGGGGGCTGTTTGGCTACACCTTC
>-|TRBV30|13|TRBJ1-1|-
CAWKVREGTEAFF
TGTGCCTGGAAGGTAAGAGAGGGCACTGAAGCTTTCTTT
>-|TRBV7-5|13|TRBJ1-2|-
CVRSLEGDNGYTF
TGTGTCAGAAGCTTAGAGGGGGACAATGGCTACACCTTC
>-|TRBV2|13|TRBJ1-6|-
CASSAGLNSPLHF
TGTGCCAGCAGTGCGGGGTTGAATTCACCCCTCCACTTT
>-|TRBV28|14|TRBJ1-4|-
CATAGGGGNEKLFF
TGTGCCACGGCCGGGGGAGGGGGGAATGAAAAACTGTTTTTT
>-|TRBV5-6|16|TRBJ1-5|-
CASSLADSYSNQPQHF
TGTGCCAGCAGCTTGGCGGACAGCTATAGCAATCAGCCCCAGCATTTT
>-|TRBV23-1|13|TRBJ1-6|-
CASSHEGNSPLHF
TGCGCCAGCAGTCACGAGGGTAATTCACCCCTCCACTTT
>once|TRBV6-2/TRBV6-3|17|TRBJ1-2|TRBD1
CASSYTPGQGSNYGYTF
TGTGCCAGCAGTTACACCCCTGGACAGGGGAGTAACTATGGCTACACCTTC
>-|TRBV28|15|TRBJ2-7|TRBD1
CASSPGTGVWGEQYF
TGTGCCAGCAGCCCAGGGACAGGGGTGTGGGGCGAGCAGTACTTC
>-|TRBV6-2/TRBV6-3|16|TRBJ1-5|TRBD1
CASSPSRQGPNQPQHF
TGTGCCAGCAGTCCCTCTCGACAGGGACCCAATCAGCCCCAGCATTTT
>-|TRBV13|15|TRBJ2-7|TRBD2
CASSPRRLAGVEQYF
TGTGCCAGCAGCCCCCGTAGGCTAGCGGGGGTCGAGCAGTACTTC
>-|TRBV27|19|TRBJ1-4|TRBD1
CASSSYRRQGYSANEKLFF
TGTGCCAGCAGTTCCTACCGCCGACAGGGTTATTCTGCTAATGAAAAACTGTTTTTT
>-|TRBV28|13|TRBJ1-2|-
CASSLGRGYGYTF
TGTGCCAGCAGTTTGGGCAGGGGCTATGGCTACACCTTC
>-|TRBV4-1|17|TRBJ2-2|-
CASSQETSGYWTGELFF
TGCGCCAGCAGCCAAGAAACCAGCGGGTACTGGACCGGGGAGCTGTTTTTT
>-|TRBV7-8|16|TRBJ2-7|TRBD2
CASSLRVAGDSYEQYF
TGTGCCAGCAGCTTAAGAGTGGCGGGGGACTCCTACGAGCAGTACTTC
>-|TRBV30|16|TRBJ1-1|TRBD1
CAWKSPGQGADTEAFF
TGTGCCTGGAAGTCTCCGGGACAGGGGGCTGACACTGAAGCTTTCTTT
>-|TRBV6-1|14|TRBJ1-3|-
CASSEGHTGNTIYF
TGTGCCAGCAGTGAGGGACACACTGGAAACACCATATATTTT
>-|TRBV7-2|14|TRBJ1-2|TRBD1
CASSLKGAVYGYTF
TGTGCCAGCAGCTTAAAGGGGGCGGTCTATGGCTACACCTTC
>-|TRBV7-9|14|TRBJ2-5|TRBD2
CASRVGGVGETQYF
TGTGCCAGCAGAGTCGGGGGGGTTGGAGAGACCCAGTACTTC
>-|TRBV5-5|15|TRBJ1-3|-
CASSLAPGSGNTIYF
TGTGCCAGCAGCTTGGCCCCGGGCTCTGGAAACACCATATATTTT
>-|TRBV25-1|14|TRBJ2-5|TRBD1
CASSDRDRRETQYF
TGTGCCAGCAGTGATCGGGACAGAAGGGAGACCCAGTACTTC
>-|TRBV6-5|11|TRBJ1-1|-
CASSRNTEAFF
TGTGCCAGCAGCAGGAACACTGAAGCTTTCTTT
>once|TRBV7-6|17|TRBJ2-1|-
CASSLAVSGSSYNEQFF
TGTGCCAGCAGCTTAGCGGTAAGCGGAAGCTCCTACAATGAGCAGTTCTTC
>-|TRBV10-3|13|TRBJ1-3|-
CAISTGSGNTIYF
TGTGCCATCTCGACAGGCTCTGGAAACACCATATATTTT
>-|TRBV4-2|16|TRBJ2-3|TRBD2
CASSQVTSGRTDTQYF
TGTGCCAGCAGCCAAGTTACTAGCGGGAGAACAGATACGCAGTATTTT
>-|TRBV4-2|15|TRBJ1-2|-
CASSQGTELDYGYTF
TGTGCCAGCAGCCAAGGGACAGAACTGGACTATGGCTACACCTTC
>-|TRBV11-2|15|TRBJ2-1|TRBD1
CASSLVGTGYNEQFF
TGTGCCAGCAGCTTAGTAGGGACAGGCTACAATGAGCAGTTCTTC
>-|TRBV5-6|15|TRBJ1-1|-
CASSPTVGDYTEAFF
TGTGCCAGCAGCCCCACTGTAGGGGACTACACTGAAGCTTTCTTT
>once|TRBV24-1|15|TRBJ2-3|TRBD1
CATSPDRGRTDTQYF
TGTGCCACCAGTCCTGACAGGGGGCGGACAGATACGCAGTATTTT